These T cell receptor beta chains were read from a single sample in a study of shared clonotypes between healthy human individuals. Data came from immunoSEQ multiplex PCR; TCRdb stores just in-frame clones and leaves some out. The sample consists of over 950,000 clones, 70% to 85% of them appearing once. The sequencing sample was made of memory CD4+ T cells from PBMCs. The source is a man younger than 35 in good health. Some clones in this sample may be carry-over from other donors' samples. CDR3s include the opening cysteine and the closing phenylalanine or tryptophan.

J | V | CDR3
TRBJ2-2 | TRBV2 | CASSQFGLVDGELFF
TRBJ2-2 | TRBV18 | CASSLGGINTGELFF
TRBJ1-1 | TRBV28 | CASSLGTGVLNTEAFF
TRBJ2-1 | TRBV7-2 | CASSLVSTSGNEQFF
TRBJ1-2 | TRBV14 | CASSQEFRGARGYTF
TRBJ2-7 | TRBV29-1 | CSVSGTSGKTGGEQYF
TRBJ1-5 | TRBV2 | CASSDNVGQPQHF
TRBJ2-7 | TRBV7-6 | CAAPPRAYSYEQYF
TRBJ1-3 | TRBV2 | CASSSDRIFSGNTIYF
TRBJ2-2 | TRBV5-1 | CASSLEQGHTGELFF
TRBJ1-1 | TRBV5-1 | CASSDPGQGNTEAFF
TRBJ2-3 | TRBV19 | CASTSGNTDTQYF
TRBJ1-1 | TRBV29-1 | CSVDPPTFF
TRBJ1-1 | TRBV5-1 | CASRDNTEAFF